This record looks at one TCR beta chain sequence and its context. This sample is part of a study of T-cell memory formation after mild COVID-19. Each CDR3 protein gets one entry after TCRdb re-called the 5' RACE reads with MiXCR. The sample lists roughly 200,000 distinct CDR3 sequences, around 9.1% occurring once. Germline CDR1 and CDR2: KGHDR and SFDVKD. The CDR3 covers 11 residues. V was clipped by 12 bases and J by 5 bases, with 10 bases between them. Sequencing was performed on PBMCs or a T cell subset sorted from them (not recorded which). The clonotype was recovered from a man between 18 and 29 years old who had mild COVID-19 (a few samples of this study predate the infection). Cell type and time point are not known. The rearrangement uses TRBV24-1 and TRBJ2-4; D gene uncertain. CDR3 residues: CAHENQNIQYF. DNA for the CDR3: TGTGCCCACGAGAACCAAAACATTCAGTACTTC.